Listed below are T cell receptor beta chains from one sample, sequenced in a study of blood T cell repertoires in COVID-19. Profiled with immunoSEQ multiplex PCR; TCRdb holds only in-frame clones, not every one. The sample has 50,000 to 75,000 clones, over 75% seen once; the top ten hold 18%. Sequenced sample: peripheral blood. Receptors were obtained from a man aged 55 to 69 with acute or convalescent COVID-19. CDR3s include the opening cysteine and the closing phenylalanine or tryptophan. A D gene is named only where the DNA matches it firmly. The size of a clone is reported for some rows only, either as once, few or many, or as a class for expanded clones.

V gene	D gene	J gene	clone size	CDR3 protein	CDR3 DNA
TRBV5-6	.	TRBJ2-1	.	CASSLGTYEQFF	TGTGCCAGCAGCCTAGGGACTTATGAGCAGTTCTTC
TRBV5-4	TRBD1	TRBJ1-2	.	CASSPFPGQGAVNYGYTF	TGTGCCAGCAGCCCATTTCCGGGACAGGGGGCCGTCAACTATGGCTACACCTTC
TRBV12-3/TRBV12-4	.	TRBJ1-1	medium-sized	CASSLASEAFF	TGTGCCAGCAGTTTAGCCAGTGAAGCTTTCTTT
TRBV27	.	TRBJ1-1	once	CASSLNPSTEAFF	TGTGCCAGCAGTTTGAACCCGAGCACTGAAGCTTTCTTT
TRBV3-1/TRBV3-2	TRBD1	TRBJ1-3	.	CASSQVWTGGNTIYF	TGTGCCAGCAGCCAAGTTTGGACAGGTGGAAACACCATATATTTT
TRBV11-2	TRBD2	TRBJ2-7	.	CASSWTSGSYEQYF	TGTGCCAGCAGCTGGACTAGCGGCTCCTACGAGCAGTACTTC
TRBV6-5	.	TRBJ2-7	.	CASTNPSSYEQYF	TGTGCCAGCACGAATCCGAGCTCCTACGAGCAGTACTTC
TRBV21-1	.	TRBJ1-5	.	CASSKKTEDDQPQHF	TGTGCCAGCAGCAAAAAGACAGAGGATGATCAGCCCCAGCATTTT
TRBV6-5	.	TRBJ2-1	.	CASSSTGSYNEQFF	TGTGCCAGCAGTTCGACTGGTTCCTACAATGAGCAGTTCTTC
TRBV20-1	.	TRBJ1-1	.	CSANDSPEAFF	TGCAGTGCTAACGACAGTCCTGAAGCTTTCTTT
TRBV24-1	TRBD1	TRBJ2-2	.	CATSDRPGTGKAGELFF	TGTGCCACCAGTGACCGTCCCGGGACAGGGAAGGCCGGGGAGCTGTTTTTT
TRBV5-1	TRBD2	TRBJ2-2	once	CASSLGLAGATGELFF	TGCGCCAGCAGCCTTGGACTAGCGGGAGCCACCGGGGAGCTGTTTTTT
TRBV5-1	TRBD1	TRBJ1-2	.	CASSPSGTGEIGYTF	TGCGCCAGCAGCCCCTCCGGGACAGGGGAGATTGGCTACACCTTC
TRBV5-1	TRBD1	TRBJ2-7	.	CASSRTGIEQYF	TGCGCCAGCAGCCGGACAGGGATCGAGCAGTACTTC
TRBV7-9	TRBD2	TRBJ2-1	.	CASRTSGKHNEQFF	TGTGCCAGCAGGACTAGCGGGAAGCACAATGAGCAGTTCTTC
TRBV5-1	TRBD2	TRBJ2-1	.	CASSGLAGVDEQFF	TGCGCCAGCAGCGGTCTAGCGGGAGTTGATGAGCAGTTCTTC
TRBV21-1	.	TRBJ2-7	.	CASSKEVGLAGARYEQYF	TGTGCCAGCAGCAAAGAGGTGGGCCTAGCGGGAGCCCGCTACGAGCAGTACTTC
TRBV10-3	TRBD2	TRBJ2-1	.	CAIRGGSPDEQFF	TGTGCCATCAGGGGAGGGTCGCCCGATGAGCAGTTCTTC
TRBV7-9	TRBD2	TRBJ2-2	.	CASSWPRDYFRTGELFF	TGTGCCAGCAGCTGGCCCCGGGACTACTTTCGAACCGGGGAGCTGTTTTTT
TRBV6-4	.	TRBJ1-1	few	CASSESSGTQAFF	TGTGCCAGCAGTGAGAGTAGCGGAACCCAAGCTTTCTTT
TRBV4-3	TRBD1	TRBJ2-1	few	CASSRGNRGLGEQFF	TGCGCCAGCAGCCGGGGGAACAGGGGGCTAGGTGAGCAGTTCTTC
TRBV18	TRBD1	TRBJ1-2	.	CASSSGQVNNYGYTF	TGTGCCAGCTCATCGGGACAGGTGAATAACTATGGCTACACCTTC
TRBV7-6	.	TRBJ2-3	once	CASSLSTRGITDTQYF	TGTGCCAGCAGCTTATCTACCCGAGGGATCACAGATACGCAGTATTTT
TRBV2	TRBD1	TRBJ1-1	.	CASYNRGRLRTEAFF	TGTGCCAGCTATAACAGGGGACGTCTGAGAACTGAAGCTTTCTTT
TRBV7-9	.	TRBJ2-7	few	CASSLWAPYEQYF	TGTGCCAGCAGCCTCTGGGCCCCATACGAGCAGTACTTC
TRBV18	.	TRBJ2-2	once	CASSAGLQNGELFF	TGTGCCAGCTCAGCGGGACTCCAGAACGGGGAGCTGTTTTTT
TRBV30	.	TRBJ1-5	.	CAWSVIGGQPQHF	TGTGCCTGGAGTGTAATTGGAGGACAGCCCCAGCATTTT
TRBV7-9	TRBD2	TRBJ2-5	.	CASSFMGGQETQYF	TGTGCCAGCAGCTTTATGGGGGGGCAAGAGACCCAGTACTTC
TRBV10-1	TRBD1	TRBJ1-1	few	CASRWDSGRRRKGAPLGAFF	TGCGCCAGCAGATGGGACAGTGGGAGGAGGCGCAAGGGGGCCCCACTTGGAGCTTTCTTT
TRBV10-3	TRBD1	TRBJ2-3	.	CAISEETGGADTQYF	TGTGCCATCAGTGAAGAGACAGGGGGCGCAGATACGCAGTATTTT
TRBV5-1	.	TRBJ2-5	.	CASSFPGRETQYF	TGCGCCAGCAGTTTCCCAGGGAGGGAGACCCAGTACTTC
TRBV11-1	.	TRBJ2-7	.	CASSYSGGTYEQYF	TGTGCCAGCTCTTATAGCGGAGGTACCTACGAGCAGTACTTC
TRBV9	.	TRBJ1-5	once	CASSVDEGNGQPQHF	TGTGCCAGCAGCGTAGATGAGGGAAACGGTCAGCCCCAGCATTTT
TRBV10-3	TRBD2	TRBJ2-3	.	CATLGSGSSTDTQYF	TGTGCCACCCTTGGTAGCGGGAGCAGCACAGATACGCAGTATTTT
TRBV7-3	.	TRBJ1-3	.	CASSLEGGNTIYF	TGTGCCAGCAGTCTCGAGGGTGGAAACACCATATATTTT
TRBV27	.	TRBJ1-6	.	CASSPESSYNSPLHF	TGTGCCAGCAGTCCGGAGAGCTCCTATAATTCACCCCTCCACTTT
TRBV6-6	.	TRBJ2-3	once	CASSASFQGSTDTQYF	TGTGCCAGCAGTGCATCCTTTCAGGGTTCCACAGATACGCAGTATTTT
TRBV4-3	.	TRBJ2-3	.	CASSQEGQRGFDTQYF	TGCGCCAGCAGCCAAGAAGGACAGCGAGGATTTGATACGCAGTATTTT
TRBV6-5	TRBD2	TRBJ2-1	few	CASSPTSGSANEQFF	TGTGCCAGCAGTCCGACTAGCGGGAGTGCTAATGAGCAGTTCTTC
TRBV6-5	TRBD2	TRBJ2-7	.	CASSSGTSGTYEQYF	TGTGCCAGCAGTTCCGGGACTAGCGGGACCTACGAGCAGTACTTC
TRBV28	TRBD2	TRBJ2-3	.	CASSLTAGSGDTQYF	TGTGCCAGCAGTTTGACAGCGGGATCAGGAGATACGCAGTATTTT
TRBV9	.	TRBJ2-1	once	CASSFSDGRFAGNSYNEQFF	TGTGCCAGCAGCTTCTCGGACGGACGGTTTGCGGGGAACAGCTACAATGAGCAGTTCTTC
TRBV5-1	.	TRBJ1-1	once	CASSHGEPIAEAFF	TGCGCCAGCAGCCACGGAGAGCCCATCGCTGAAGCTTTCTTT
TRBV19	.	TRBJ2-1	.	CASSMYRALYNEQFF	TGTGCCAGTAGTATGTACAGGGCACTCTACAATGAGCAGTTCTTC